Listed below are T cell receptor beta chains from one sample, sequenced in a study of shared clonotypes between healthy human individuals. Libraries were prepared by immunoSEQ multiplex PCR; TCRdb keeps only in-frame clonotypes and omits some of them. The sample lists millions of clones, approximately 94% occurring once. The source material was naive CD4+ T cells sorted from blood. These receptors were taken from a man younger than 35 in good health. The CDR3 runs from the conserved cysteine through the conserved F or W. Each record gives: CDR3 DNA, CDR3 protein, J gene, D gene, V gene, clone size. A D gene is named only where the DNA matches it firmly. Size values are once, few and many counts, or a class for expanded clones, and some rows have none.

DNA: TGTGCCAGTAGTTTTCTACAGGGAGGGGCCAACGTCCTGACTTTC; CDR3: CASSFLQGGANVLTF; J: TRBJ2-6; D: NA; V: TRBV19; size: NA
DNA: TGTGCCAGCAGTACTAACAGGTTTGATTCACCCCTCCACTTT; CDR3: CASSTNRFDSPLHF; J: TRBJ1-6; D: NA; V: TRBV28; size: NA
DNA: TGTGCCAGCAGCTTAAGGGACAATGAGCAGTTCTTC; CDR3: CASSLRDNEQFF; J: TRBJ2-1; D: NA; V: TRBV11-3; size: NA
DNA: TGTGCCAGCACGCCGGGCGCCTATGGCTACACCTTC; CDR3: CASTPGAYGYTF; J: TRBJ1-2; D: NA; V: TRBV28; size: NA
DNA: TGCGCCAGCAGTTGGACAGGGGGAGAAAAACTGTTTTTT; CDR3: CASSWTGGEKLFF; J: TRBJ1-4; D: TRBD1; V: TRBV5-1; size: NA
DNA: TGTGCCTGGAGTGCCGGGACAGAGGGCTACACCTTC; CDR3: CAWSAGTEGYTF; J: TRBJ1-2; D: TRBD1; V: TRBV30; size: NA
DNA: TGTGCCAGCAGCCGGACGTCTAACTATGGCTACACCTTC; CDR3: CASSRTSNYGYTF; J: TRBJ1-2; D: NA; V: TRBV7-2; size: NA
DNA: TGTGCCAGCAGACAAATGGAGACCCAGTACTTC; CDR3: CASRQMETQYF; J: TRBJ2-5; D: NA; V: TRBV2; size: NA
DNA: TGTGCCAGCAGCTTGGTAGCGGGGGTAGATACGCAGTATTTT; CDR3: CASSLVAGVDTQYF; J: TRBJ2-3; D: TRBD2; V: TRBV5-4; size: NA
DNA: TGCGCCAGCAGCCAAAAACCGGGACCGAGCTCTGGAAACACCATATATTTT; CDR3: CASSQKPGPSSGNTIYF; J: TRBJ1-3; D: NA; V: TRBV4-3; size: NA
DNA: TGTGCCAGCAGCTTAGGCAGGGGATCCTACGAGCAGTACTTC; CDR3: CASSLGRGSYEQYF; J: TRBJ2-7; D: NA; V: TRBV7-2; size: NA
DNA: TGTGCCAGCAGCTTAGTAGCGGGAGGGCCCTCCTACGAGCAGTACTTC; CDR3: CASSLVAGGPSYEQYF; J: TRBJ2-7; D: TRBD2; V: TRBV7-2; size: NA
DNA: TGTGCCAGCAGAAGTCTCGGGGACTACTATGGCTACACCTTC; CDR3: CASRSLGDYYGYTF; J: TRBJ1-2; D: NA; V: TRBV6-5; size: once
DNA: TGTGCCAGCAGTTTCCAAGGACGGATCCCCCCCAATGAGCAGTTCTTC; CDR3: CASSFQGRIPPNEQFF; J: TRBJ2-1; D: NA; V: TRBV28; size: NA
DNA: TGTGCCAGTAGTATAGGTTCAGGGACGCTTGGCGGCTACACCTTC; CDR3: CASSIGSGTLGGYTF; J: TRBJ1-2; D: NA; V: TRBV19; size: NA
DNA: TGTGCCAGCACCTCGACTAGCGGCACGCCGGATACGCAGTATTTT; CDR3: CASTSTSGTPDTQYF; J: TRBJ2-3; D: TRBD2; V: TRBV6-5; size: NA
DNA: TGTGCCAGTAGCGCCGATAAGGGGGCTGGCAATCAGCCCCAGCATTTT; CDR3: CASSADKGAGNQPQHF; J: TRBJ1-5; D: TRBD1; V: TRBV19; size: once
DNA: TGTGCCAGCAGCTTGGGAGGAACAGGAACGTACGAGCAGTACTTC; CDR3: CASSLGGTGTYEQYF; J: TRBJ2-7; D: NA; V: TRBV5-6; size: once
DNA: TGCGCCAGCAGCGGGGAATACGGCTCCGTTAATAATGAGCAGTTCTTC; CDR3: CASSGEYGSVNNEQFF; J: TRBJ2-1; D: NA; V: TRBV5-1; size: NA
DNA: TGCGCCAGCAGTGAGGATGGGATCGAGCAGTACTTC; CDR3: CASSEDGIEQYF; J: TRBJ2-7; D: NA; V: TRBV10-1; size: NA
DNA: TGTGCCAGCAGTGAATCTGGGGCCTACGAGCAGTACTTC; CDR3: CASSESGAYEQYF; J: TRBJ2-7; D: NA; V: TRBV25-1; size: NA
DNA: TGCGCCAGCAGCATCAGCGGCGAGCAGTACTTC; CDR3: CASSISGEQYF; J: TRBJ2-7; D: NA; V: TRBV5-8; size: NA
DNA: TGTGCCAGCAGCTCCGGCCCGGGGAAGGCGAACACTGAAGCTTTCTTT; CDR3: CASSSGPGKANTEAFF; J: TRBJ1-1; D: NA; V: TRBV5-6; size: NA
DNA: TGCAGCGTGCAGGGGATGGTGAACACCGGGGAGCTGTTTTTT; CDR3: CSVQGMVNTGELFF; J: TRBJ2-2; D: NA; V: TRBV29-1; size: NA
DNA: TGTGCCAGTAGTATCGGCGGGAACATTCAGTACTTC; CDR3: CASSIGGNIQYF; J: TRBJ2-4; D: NA; V: TRBV19; size: NA
DNA: TGTGCCAGCTCAGTTAAGGTTCTGACAGGGAACTATGGCTACACCTTC; CDR3: CASSVKVLTGNYGYTF; J: TRBJ1-2; D: TRBD1; V: TRBV2; size: NA
DNA: TGTGCCAGCAGTTATTCGGGGAACTCCTATAATTCACCCCTCCACTTT; CDR3: CASSYSGNSYNSPLHF; J: TRBJ1-6; D: NA; V: TRBV6-5; size: NA
DNA: TGTGCCAGCAGTTTACCCGGGGAAAGGAACAATGAGCAGTTCTTC; CDR3: CASSLPGERNNEQFF; J: TRBJ2-1; D: NA; V: TRBV27; size: NA
DNA: TGTGCCAGCAGCTTGGGCCCGGAGTACGAGCAGTACTTC; CDR3: CASSLGPEYEQYF; J: TRBJ2-7; D: NA; V: TRBV7-2; size: NA
DNA: TGTGCCTCGACCGACGGGCTGACTACAGATACGCAGTATTTT; CDR3: CASTDGLTTDTQYF; J: TRBJ2-3; D: NA; V: TRBV10-3; size: NA
DNA: TGTGCCAGCAGTTCTCCGGGAGGGTCGAACACTGAAGCTTTCTTT; CDR3: CASSSPGGSNTEAFF; J: TRBJ1-1; D: NA; V: TRBV28; size: NA
DNA: TGTGCCAGCAGCTTAGACGGGCAGGGGGGTGGCTACACCTTC; CDR3: CASSLDGQGGGYTF; J: TRBJ1-2; D: TRBD1; V: TRBV7-2; size: NA
DNA: TGTGCCAGCCGTCGAAGATGGGACGCCACCTACAATGAGCAGTTCTTC; CDR3: CASRRRWDATYNEQFF; J: TRBJ2-1; D: NA; V: TRBV2; size: NA
DNA: TGTGCCAGCAGCGGACGGGGACACCAAGAGACCCAGTACTTC; CDR3: CASSGRGHQETQYF; J: TRBJ2-5; D: NA; V: TRBV11-3; size: NA
DNA: TGTGCCAGCAGCCCGACCGGGACGACGAACACCGGGGAGCTGTTTTTT; CDR3: CASSPTGTTNTGELFF; J: TRBJ2-2; D: NA; V: TRBV7-3; size: NA
DNA: TGTGCCACCAGCAGAGGGGAGACGGCTTCTGGAAACACCATATATTTT; CDR3: CATSRGETASGNTIYF; J: TRBJ1-3; D: NA; V: TRBV15; size: NA
DNA: TGTGCCAGCAGCTTGGACGGCACTTTAAGCACAGATACGCAGTATTTT; CDR3: CASSLDGTLSTDTQYF; J: TRBJ2-3; D: NA; V: TRBV5-4; size: NA
DNA: TGTGCCAGCAGCTTAGTTCCCGGGACAGGACTATACGAGCAGTACTTC; CDR3: CASSLVPGTGLYEQYF; J: TRBJ2-7; D: TRBD1; V: TRBV7-2; size: NA
DNA: TGTGCCAGCAGCCGGATTAGGGGGAATAATGAGCAGTTCTTC; CDR3: CASSRIRGNNEQFF; J: TRBJ2-1; D: NA; V: TRBV11-2; size: NA
DNA: TGTGCCTGGAGCCCTATGCAGGGCTACGAGCAGTACTTC; CDR3: CAWSPMQGYEQYF; J: TRBJ2-7; D: NA; V: TRBV30; size: NA
DNA: TGCAGCACGACGGTAGGGTTACACGAGCAGTACTTC; CDR3: CSTTVGLHEQYF; J: TRBJ2-7; D: NA; V: TRBV29-1; size: NA
DNA: TGTGCCAGTAAAAGACTCCGCGCGAACACCGGGGAGCTGTTTTTT; CDR3: CASKRLRANTGELFF; J: TRBJ2-2; D: NA; V: TRBV19; size: NA
DNA: TGTGCCAGCAGTTTGGGGTTTAGCGGGTCCTACGAGCAGTACTTC; CDR3: CASSLGFSGSYEQYF; J: TRBJ2-7; D: TRBD2; V: TRBV27; size: NA